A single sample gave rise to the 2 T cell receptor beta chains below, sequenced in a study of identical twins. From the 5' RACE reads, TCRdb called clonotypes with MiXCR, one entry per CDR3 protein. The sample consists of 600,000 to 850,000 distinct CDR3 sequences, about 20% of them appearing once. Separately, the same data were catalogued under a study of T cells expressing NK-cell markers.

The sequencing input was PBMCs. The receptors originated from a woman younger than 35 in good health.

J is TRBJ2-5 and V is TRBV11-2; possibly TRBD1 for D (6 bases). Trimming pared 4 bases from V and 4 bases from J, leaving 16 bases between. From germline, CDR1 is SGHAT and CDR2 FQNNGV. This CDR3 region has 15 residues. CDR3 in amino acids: CASSSLTGRRETQYF. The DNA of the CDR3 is TGTGCCAGCAGCTCGCTAACAGGGCGGCGAGAGACCCAGTACTTC.

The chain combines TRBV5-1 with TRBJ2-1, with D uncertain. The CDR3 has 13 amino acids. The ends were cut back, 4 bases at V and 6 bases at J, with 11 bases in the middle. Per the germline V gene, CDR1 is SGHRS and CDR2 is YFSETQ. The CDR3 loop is CASSSPGSNEQFF. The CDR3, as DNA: TGCGCCAGCAGCAGTCCGGGTAGCAATGAGCAGTTCTTC.